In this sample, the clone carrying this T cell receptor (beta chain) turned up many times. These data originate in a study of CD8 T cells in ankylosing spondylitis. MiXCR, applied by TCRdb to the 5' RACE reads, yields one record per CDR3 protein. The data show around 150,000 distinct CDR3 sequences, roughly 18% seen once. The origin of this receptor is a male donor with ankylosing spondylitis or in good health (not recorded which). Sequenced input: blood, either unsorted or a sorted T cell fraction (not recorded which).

CDR3 sequence: CSASTVNTEAFF. CDR3 DNA sequence: TGCAGTGCTAGTACAGTGAACACTGAAGCTTTCTTT. The J gene is TRBJ1-1, the V gene TRBV20-1; D not certain. This CDR3 has 12 amino acids. Germline V lookup: CDR1 DFQATT, CDR2 SNEGSKA (reference sequence). The V gene lost 3 bases and the J gene lost 0 bases, with 5 bases spanning the gap.